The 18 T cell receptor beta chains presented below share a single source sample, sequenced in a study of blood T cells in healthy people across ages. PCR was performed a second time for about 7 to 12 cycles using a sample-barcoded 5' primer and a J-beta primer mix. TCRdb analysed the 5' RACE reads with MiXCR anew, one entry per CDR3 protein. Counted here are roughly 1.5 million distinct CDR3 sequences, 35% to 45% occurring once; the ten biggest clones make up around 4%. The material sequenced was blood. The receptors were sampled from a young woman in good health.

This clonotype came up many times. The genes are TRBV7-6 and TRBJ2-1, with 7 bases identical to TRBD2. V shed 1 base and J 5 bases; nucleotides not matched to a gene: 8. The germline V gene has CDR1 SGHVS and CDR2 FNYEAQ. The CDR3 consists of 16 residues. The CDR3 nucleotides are TGTGCCAGCAGCTTAGGGGCTGGCGGGGGAAACAATGAGCAGTTCTTC. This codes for CASSLGAGGGNNEQFF.

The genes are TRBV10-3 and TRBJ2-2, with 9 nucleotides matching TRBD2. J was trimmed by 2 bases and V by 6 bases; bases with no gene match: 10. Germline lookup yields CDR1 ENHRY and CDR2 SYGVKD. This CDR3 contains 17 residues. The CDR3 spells CAIRSVASGENTGELFF. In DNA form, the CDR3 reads TGTGCCATCAGGTCGGTCGCTAGCGGGGAAAACACCGGGGAGCTGTTTTTT.

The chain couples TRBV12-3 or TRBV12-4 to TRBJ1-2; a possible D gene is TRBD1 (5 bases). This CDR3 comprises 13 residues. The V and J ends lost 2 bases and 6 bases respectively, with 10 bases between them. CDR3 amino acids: CASSLRGWDGYTF. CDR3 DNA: TGTGCCAGCAGTTTACGGGGGTGGGATGGCTACACCTTC.

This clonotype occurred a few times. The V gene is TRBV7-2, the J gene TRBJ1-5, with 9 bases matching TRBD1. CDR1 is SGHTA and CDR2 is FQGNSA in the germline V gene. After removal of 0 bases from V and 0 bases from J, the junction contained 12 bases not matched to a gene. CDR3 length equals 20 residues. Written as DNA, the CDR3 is TGTGCCAGCAGCTTAGCCCCGGGACAGGGCATCGGTGTTAGCAATCAGCCCCAGCATTTT. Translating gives CASSLAPGQGIGVSNQPQHF.

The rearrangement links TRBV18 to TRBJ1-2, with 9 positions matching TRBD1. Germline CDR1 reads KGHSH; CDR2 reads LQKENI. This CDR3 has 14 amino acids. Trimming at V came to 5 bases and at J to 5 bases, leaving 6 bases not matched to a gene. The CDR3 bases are TGTGCCAGCTCAGTACAGGGGGCCCGGTATGGCTACACCTTC. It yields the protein CASSVQGARYGYTF.

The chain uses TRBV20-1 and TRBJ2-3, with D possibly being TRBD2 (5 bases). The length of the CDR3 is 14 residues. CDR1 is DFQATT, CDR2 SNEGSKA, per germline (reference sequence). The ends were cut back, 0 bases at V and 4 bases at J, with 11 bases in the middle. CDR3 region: CSARDSSSADTQYF. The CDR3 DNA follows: TGCAGTGCTAGAGATTCTAGCTCCGCAGATACGCAGTATTTT.

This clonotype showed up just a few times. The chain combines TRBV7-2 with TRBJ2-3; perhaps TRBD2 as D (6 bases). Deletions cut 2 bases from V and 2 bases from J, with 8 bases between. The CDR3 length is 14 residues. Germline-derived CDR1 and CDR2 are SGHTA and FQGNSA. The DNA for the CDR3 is TGTGCCAGCAGCTTAACTAGCCTCACAGATACGCAGTATTTT. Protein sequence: CASSLTSLTDTQYF.

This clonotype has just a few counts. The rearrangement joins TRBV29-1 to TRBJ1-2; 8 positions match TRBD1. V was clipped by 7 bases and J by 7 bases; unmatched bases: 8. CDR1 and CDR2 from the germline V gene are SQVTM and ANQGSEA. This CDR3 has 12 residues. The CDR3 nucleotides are TGCAGCGACAGACAGGGGTGGTCTGGCTACACCTTC. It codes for CSDRQGWSGYTF.

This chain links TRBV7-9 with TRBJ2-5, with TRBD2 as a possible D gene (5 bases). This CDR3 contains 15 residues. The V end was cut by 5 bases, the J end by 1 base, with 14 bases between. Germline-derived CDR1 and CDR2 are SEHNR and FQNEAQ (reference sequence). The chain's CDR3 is CASSLKRALQETQYF. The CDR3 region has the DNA TGTGCCAGCAGCCTCAAGAGGGCACTCCAAGAGACCCAGTACTTC.

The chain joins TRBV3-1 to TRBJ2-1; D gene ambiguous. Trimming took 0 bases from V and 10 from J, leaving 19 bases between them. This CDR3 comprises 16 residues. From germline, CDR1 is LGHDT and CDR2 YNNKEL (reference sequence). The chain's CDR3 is CASSQDTRLFRYEQFF. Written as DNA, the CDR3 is TGTGCCAGCAGCCAAGATACGAGACTCTTTCGATACGAGCAGTTCTTC.

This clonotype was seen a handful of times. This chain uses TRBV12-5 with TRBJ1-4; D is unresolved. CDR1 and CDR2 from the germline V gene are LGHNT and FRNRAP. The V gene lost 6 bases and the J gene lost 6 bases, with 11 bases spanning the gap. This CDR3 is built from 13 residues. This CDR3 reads CASGQQLYEKLFF. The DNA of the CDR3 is TGTGCTAGTGGGCAACAATTGTATGAAAAACTGTTTTTT.

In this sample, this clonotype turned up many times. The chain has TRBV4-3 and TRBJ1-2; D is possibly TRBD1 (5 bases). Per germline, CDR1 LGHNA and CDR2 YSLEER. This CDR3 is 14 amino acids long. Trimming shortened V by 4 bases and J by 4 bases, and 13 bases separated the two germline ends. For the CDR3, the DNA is TGCGCCAGCAGCCCCCTCGGGGGATCCTATGGCTACACCTTC. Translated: CASSPLGGSYGYTF.

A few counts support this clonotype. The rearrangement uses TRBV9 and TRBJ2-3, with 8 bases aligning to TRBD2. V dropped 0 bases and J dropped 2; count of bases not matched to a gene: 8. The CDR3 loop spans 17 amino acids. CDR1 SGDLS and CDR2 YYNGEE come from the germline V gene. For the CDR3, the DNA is TGTGCCAGCAGCGTAGATCCCCCGGGACTAGTCACAGATACGCAGTATTTT. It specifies CASSVDPPGLVTDTQYF.

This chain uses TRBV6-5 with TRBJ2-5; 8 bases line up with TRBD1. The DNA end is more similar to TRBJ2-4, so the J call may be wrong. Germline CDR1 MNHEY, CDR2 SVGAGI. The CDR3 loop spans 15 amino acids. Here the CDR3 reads CASSYFQGASNIQYF. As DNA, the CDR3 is TGTGCCAGCAGTTACTTTCAGGGGGCCTCGAACATTCAGTACTTC.

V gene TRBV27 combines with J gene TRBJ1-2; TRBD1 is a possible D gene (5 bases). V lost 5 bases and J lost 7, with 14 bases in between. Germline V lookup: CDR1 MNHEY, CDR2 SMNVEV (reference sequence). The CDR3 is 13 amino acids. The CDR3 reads CASSARGLTGYTF. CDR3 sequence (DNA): TGTGCCAGCAGTGCTAGGGGACTCACTGGCTACACCTTC.

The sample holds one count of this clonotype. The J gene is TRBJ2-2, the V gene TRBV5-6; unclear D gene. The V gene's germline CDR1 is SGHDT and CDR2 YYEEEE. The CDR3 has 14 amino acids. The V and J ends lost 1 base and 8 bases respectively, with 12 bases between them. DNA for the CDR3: TGTGCCAGCAGCTTGCTTGGCAACCCTGGGGAGCTGTTTTTT. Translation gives CASSLLGNPGELFF.

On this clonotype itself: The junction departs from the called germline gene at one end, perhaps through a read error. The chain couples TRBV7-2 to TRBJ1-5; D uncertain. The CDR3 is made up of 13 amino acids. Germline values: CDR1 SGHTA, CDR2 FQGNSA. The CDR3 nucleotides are TGTACCAGCAGCTTGGGGTCGGCTCAGCCCCGGCATTTT. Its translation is CTSSLGSAQPRHF.

The CDR3 nucleotides are TGTGCTACGGAGCAGGGGGCCTACTATGGCTACACCTTC. Amino acid sequence: CATEQGAYYGYTF. The chain uses TRBV6-6 and TRBJ1-2; 8 nucleotides match TRBD1. This CDR3 is 13 amino acids long. Germline lookup yields CDR1 MNHNY and CDR2 SVGAGI (reference sequence).